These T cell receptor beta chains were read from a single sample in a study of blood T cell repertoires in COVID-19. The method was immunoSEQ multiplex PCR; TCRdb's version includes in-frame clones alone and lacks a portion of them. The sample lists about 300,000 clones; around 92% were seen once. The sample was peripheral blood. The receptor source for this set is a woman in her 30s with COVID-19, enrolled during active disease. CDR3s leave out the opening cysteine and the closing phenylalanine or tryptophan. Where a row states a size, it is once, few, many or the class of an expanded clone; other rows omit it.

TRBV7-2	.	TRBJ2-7	ASSSQGFSYEQY
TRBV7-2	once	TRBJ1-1	ASRTRGLEGTEAF
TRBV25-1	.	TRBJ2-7	ASSGSSGGEYEQY
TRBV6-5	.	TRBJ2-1	ASEEKRGGYEQF
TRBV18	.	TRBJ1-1	ASSLEHGAGAEAF
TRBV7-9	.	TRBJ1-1	ASSFSNHRGANTEAF
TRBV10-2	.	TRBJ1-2	ASSYRETNYGYT
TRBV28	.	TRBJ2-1	ASSFGLAFEQF
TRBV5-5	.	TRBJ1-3	ASSFSSGNTIY
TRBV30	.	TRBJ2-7	AWSDYYEQY
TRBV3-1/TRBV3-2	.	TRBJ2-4	ASSWGGSAKNIQY
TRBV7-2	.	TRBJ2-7	ASSASRTGGSYEQY
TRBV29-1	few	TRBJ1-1	SVVVPRTSGDPGEAF